Listed below are T cell receptor beta chains from one sample, sequenced in a study of memory CD4+ T cells and cytomegalovirus serostatus. Produced via immunoSEQ multiplex PCR; TCRdb's table is partial and in-frame only. The top ten clones hold around 0.75% of a sample with 75,000 to 90,000 clones, 65% to 85% of them seen once. Sequencing input: memory CD4+ T cells from blood. These receptors came from an adult in good health and CMV-seronegative. The CDR3 runs from the conserved cysteine through the conserved F or W. Fields, in order: V gene, clone size, D gene, J gene, CDR3 protein, CDR3 DNA. The D gene is left open where the match is weak. The size field is filled for only some rows; it gives once, few, many or a size class.

V gene: TRBV27
clone size: NA
D gene: TRBD1
J gene: TRBJ1-5
CDR3 protein: CASSLGTGRNQPQHF
CDR3 DNA: TGTGCCAGCAGTTTAGGGACAGGGCGCAATCAGCCCCAGCATTTT

V gene: TRBV19
clone size: once
D gene: TRBD1
J gene: TRBJ1-4
CDR3 protein: CASSWGQVGEKLFF
CDR3 DNA: TGTGCCAGTAGTTGGGGACAGGTGGGAGAAAAACTGTTTTTT

V gene: TRBV7-9
clone size: NA
D gene: NA
J gene: TRBJ1-1
CDR3 protein: CASSPPGRMNTEAFF
CDR3 DNA: TGTGCCAGCAGCCCACCGGGACGGATGAACACTGAAGCTTTCTTT

V gene: TRBV7-3
clone size: NA
D gene: NA
J gene: TRBJ2-7
CDR3 protein: CASSLESGPYEQYF
CDR3 DNA: TGTGCCAGCAGCTTAGAGTCGGGACCTTACGAGCAGTACTTC

V gene: TRBV7-2
clone size: NA
D gene: NA
J gene: TRBJ1-2
CDR3 protein: CASSTPQGAAYYGYTF
CDR3 DNA: TGTGCCAGCAGCACACCACAGGGTGCGGCGTACTATGGCTACACCTTC

V gene: TRBV21-1
clone size: NA
D gene: NA
J gene: TRBJ1-6
CDR3 protein: CASTKNCPPLHF
CDR3 DNA: TGTGCCAGCACCAAAAACTGTCCGCCCCTCCACTTT

V gene: TRBV7-2
clone size: NA
D gene: NA
J gene: TRBJ1-1
CDR3 protein: CASSAFGNTEAFF
CDR3 DNA: TGTGCCAGCAGCGCCTTCGGGAACACTGAAGCTTTCTTT

V gene: TRBV29-1
clone size: NA
D gene: NA
J gene: TRBJ1-2
CDR3 protein: CSVEDPRVGPRGGDYGYTF
CDR3 DNA: TGCAGCGTTGAAGATCCCAGAGTGGGACCCCGCGGAGGGGACTATGGCTACACCTTC

V gene: TRBV10-3
clone size: NA
D gene: NA
J gene: TRBJ1-6
CDR3 protein: CAISEPTGQPNSPLHF
CDR3 DNA: TGTGCCATCAGTGAGCCCACGGGGCAGCCCAATTCACCCCTCCACTTT

V gene: TRBV4-3
clone size: medium-sized
D gene: NA
J gene: TRBJ1-5
CDR3 protein: CASSQDGTWAGQPQHF
CDR3 DNA: TGCGCCAGCAGCCAAGATGGAACGTGGGCCGGGCAGCCCCAGCATTTT

V gene: TRBV18
clone size: NA
D gene: TRBD1
J gene: TRBJ1-3
CDR3 protein: CASSSDRDSGNTIYF
CDR3 DNA: TGTGCCAGCTCATCCGACAGGGACTCCGGAAACACCATATATTTT

V gene: TRBV9
clone size: once
D gene: TRBD1
J gene: TRBJ2-7
CDR3 protein: CASSVGDRVDEQYF
CDR3 DNA: TGTGCCAGCAGCGTTGGCGACAGGGTCGACGAGCAGTACTTC

V gene: TRBV6-5
clone size: NA
D gene: NA
J gene: TRBJ1-4
CDR3 protein: CASAKPGGGLEKLFF
CDR3 DNA: TGTGCCAGCGCAAAACCGGGGGGCGGGCTTGAAAAACTGTTTTTT

V gene: TRBV7-9
clone size: NA
D gene: NA
J gene: TRBJ1-6
CDR3 protein: CASSLGQNSPLHF
CDR3 DNA: TGTGCCAGCAGCTTAGGACAGAATTCACCCCTCCACTTT

V gene: TRBV30
clone size: once
D gene: NA
J gene: TRBJ2-5
CDR3 protein: CAWSGGVHTETQYF
CDR3 DNA: TGTGCCTGGAGTGGCGGGGTCCACACGGAGACCCAGTACTTC

V gene: TRBV4-2
clone size: NA
D gene: TRBD2
J gene: TRBJ2-3
CDR3 protein: CASSQGTIAGGSTDTQYF
CDR3 DNA: TGTGCCAGCAGCCAAGGGACTATAGCGGGGGGGAGCACAGATACGCAGTATTTT

V gene: TRBV4-1
clone size: NA
D gene: NA
J gene: TRBJ1-5
CDR3 protein: CASSQDGGSNQPQHF
CDR3 DNA: TGCGCCAGCAGCCAAGATGGGGGGTCCAATCAGCCCCAGCATTTT

V gene: TRBV5-1
clone size: NA
D gene: TRBD1
J gene: TRBJ1-2
CDR3 protein: CASSRTGEGYTF
CDR3 DNA: TGCGCCAGCAGCAGGACAGGGGAAGGCTACACCTTC

V gene: TRBV6-1
clone size: NA
D gene: NA
J gene: TRBJ1-1
CDR3 protein: CASRPTSNTEAFF
CDR3 DNA: TGTGCCAGCAGGCCCACATCTAACACTGAAGCTTTCTTT

V gene: TRBV7-2
clone size: NA
D gene: TRBD1
J gene: TRBJ2-7
CDR3 protein: CASSPGAGGFYEQYF
CDR3 DNA: TGTGCCAGCAGCCCAGGGGCAGGGGGCTTCTACGAGCAGTACTTC

V gene: TRBV9
clone size: NA
D gene: NA
J gene: TRBJ1-2
CDR3 protein: CASSSRKDNYGYTF
CDR3 DNA: TGTGCCAGCAGCTCCAGGAAGGATAACTATGGCTACACCTTC

V gene: TRBV7-3
clone size: NA
D gene: TRBD2
J gene: TRBJ2-7
CDR3 protein: CASSLTGGWEQYF
CDR3 DNA: TGTGCCAGCAGCTTAACGGGAGGGTGGGAGCAGTACTTC

V gene: TRBV10-2
clone size: NA
D gene: NA
J gene: TRBJ2-3
CDR3 protein: CASSVSVESTDTQYF
CDR3 DNA: TGCGCCAGCAGTGTTTCGGTGGAGAGCACAGATACGCAGTATTTT

V gene: TRBV7-8
clone size: NA
D gene: NA
J gene: TRBJ1-5
CDR3 protein: CASSLVVRDQPQHF
CDR3 DNA: TGTGCCAGCAGCTTAGTAGTACGGGATCAGCCCCAGCATTTT

V gene: TRBV7-8
clone size: NA
D gene: NA
J gene: TRBJ1-3
CDR3 protein: CASSLELGNTIYF
CDR3 DNA: TGTGCCAGCAGCCTCGAACTGGGAAACACCATATATTTT

V gene: TRBV5-1
clone size: NA
D gene: NA
J gene: TRBJ1-1
CDR3 protein: CASREGSSMNTEAFF
CDR3 DNA: TGCGCCAGCAGGGAGGGATCGAGCATGAACACTGAAGCTTTCTTT

V gene: TRBV7-9
clone size: NA
D gene: NA
J gene: TRBJ1-2
CDR3 protein: CASSRAIDGYTF
CDR3 DNA: TGTGCCAGCAGCCGAGCTATAGACGGCTACACCTTC

V gene: TRBV10-1
clone size: NA
D gene: NA
J gene: TRBJ1-1
CDR3 protein: CASSESVSGEAFF
CDR3 DNA: TGCGCCAGCAGTGAGTCAGTGAGTGGGGAAGCTTTCTTT

V gene: TRBV28
clone size: NA
D gene: NA
J gene: TRBJ2-5
CDR3 protein: CASRLGGAQETQYF
CDR3 DNA: TGTGCCAGCAGACTGGGGGGGGCCCAAGAGACCCAGTACTTC

V gene: TRBV19
clone size: NA
D gene: NA
J gene: TRBJ1-5
CDR3 protein: CASSITQNQPQHF
CDR3 DNA: TGTGCCAGTAGTATCACTCAGAATCAGCCCCAGCATTTT

V gene: TRBV7-3
clone size: few
D gene: NA
J gene: TRBJ1-1
CDR3 protein: CASRKDPNTEAFF
CDR3 DNA: TGTGCCAGCAGAAAAGACCCGAACACTGAAGCTTTCTTT

V gene: TRBV7-2
clone size: NA
D gene: NA
J gene: TRBJ2-4
CDR3 protein: CASSLVGGNLAKNIQYF
CDR3 DNA: TGTGCCAGCAGCTTAGTAGGGGGAAACCTAGCCAAAAACATTCAGTACTTC

V gene: TRBV28
clone size: NA
D gene: NA
J gene: TRBJ1-5
CDR3 protein: CASSKLTNQPQHF
CDR3 DNA: TGTGCCAGCAGTAAGCTGACCAATCAGCCCCAGCATTTT

V gene: TRBV9
clone size: once
D gene: TRBD1
J gene: TRBJ1-1
CDR3 protein: CASSVVSGGTTEAFF
CDR3 DNA: TGTGCCAGCAGCGTAGTGTCAGGGGGGACCACTGAAGCTTTCTTT

V gene: TRBV6-5
clone size: NA
D gene: NA
J gene: TRBJ1-2
CDR3 protein: CASSYSQGASGYTF
CDR3 DNA: TGTGCCAGCAGTTACTCCCAGGGCGCCTCCGGCTACACCTTC

V gene: TRBV6-6
clone size: NA
D gene: NA
J gene: TRBJ1-1
CDR3 protein: CASSLQENTEAFF
CDR3 DNA: TGTGCCAGCAGCCTACAGGAGAACACTGAAGCTTTCTTT

V gene: TRBV19
clone size: NA
D gene: TRBD1
J gene: TRBJ1-2
CDR3 protein: CASKQGLNNYGYTF
CDR3 DNA: TGTGCCAGTAAACAGGGGCTAAATAACTATGGCTACACCTTC

V gene: TRBV7-3
clone size: NA
D gene: NA
J gene: TRBJ2-7
CDR3 protein: CASSRDRGPSYEQYF
CDR3 DNA: TGTGCCAGCAGCCGGGACCGGGGGCCTTCCTACGAGCAGTACTTC

V gene: TRBV7-2
clone size: few
D gene: NA
J gene: TRBJ2-3
CDR3 protein: CASSQTSYTQYF
CDR3 DNA: TGTGCCAGCAGCCAGACCTCCTACACGCAGTATTTT

V gene: TRBV5-6
clone size: NA
D gene: NA
J gene: TRBJ2-7
CDR3 protein: CASSLVAIVSSYEQYF
CDR3 DNA: TGTGCCAGCAGCTTGGTGGCCATAGTAAGCTCCTACGAGCAGTACTTC

V gene: TRBV20-1
clone size: NA
D gene: NA
J gene: TRBJ2-3
CDR3 protein: CSARGPETQYF
CDR3 DNA: TGCAGTGCCCGGGGCCCCGAGACGCAGTATTTT

V gene: TRBV11-2
clone size: few
D gene: TRBD2
J gene: TRBJ2-2
CDR3 protein: CASSFILAGGTGELFF
CDR3 DNA: TGTGCCAGCAGCTTTATTCTAGCGGGGGGCACCGGGGAGCTGTTTTTT

V gene: TRBV5-1
clone size: few
D gene: TRBD2
J gene: TRBJ2-3
CDR3 protein: CASFIGTSGTDTQYF
CDR3 DNA: TGCGCCAGCTTCATAGGGACTAGCGGCACAGATACGCAGTATTTT

V gene: TRBV29-1
clone size: NA
D gene: NA
J gene: TRBJ2-4
CDR3 protein: CSVDWGVAKNIQYF
CDR3 DNA: TGCAGCGTTGATTGGGGGGTAGCCAAAAACATTCAGTACTTC

V gene: TRBV29-1
clone size: NA
D gene: TRBD1
J gene: TRBJ1-5
CDR3 protein: CSVWDRSDQPQHF
CDR3 DNA: TGCAGCGTTTGGGACAGGTCTGATCAGCCCCAGCATTTT

V gene: TRBV2
clone size: NA
D gene: NA
J gene: TRBJ1-6
CDR3 protein: CASTGGWGYNSPLHF
CDR3 DNA: TGTGCCAGCACCGGAGGATGGGGCTATAATTCACCCCTCCACTTT

V gene: TRBV7-9
clone size: few
D gene: NA
J gene: TRBJ2-1
CDR3 protein: CASSLGFQDEQFF
CDR3 DNA: TGTGCCAGCAGCTTAGGTTTTCAAGATGAGCAGTTCTTC

V gene: TRBV30
clone size: NA
D gene: NA
J gene: TRBJ1-2
CDR3 protein: CAWSVIQGGGYTF
CDR3 DNA: TGTGCCTGGAGTGTCATCCAGGGAGGTGGCTACACCTTC

V gene: TRBV9
clone size: NA
D gene: NA
J gene: TRBJ1-2
CDR3 protein: CASSVNRADYGYTF
CDR3 DNA: TGTGCCAGCAGCGTCAATCGCGCGGACTATGGCTACACCTTC

V gene: TRBV19
clone size: few
D gene: NA
J gene: TRBJ1-2
CDR3 protein: CASSTPGGGWNYGYTF
CDR3 DNA: TGTGCCAGTAGTACACCCGGGGGCGGGTGGAACTATGGCTACACCTTC

V gene: TRBV6-6
clone size: few
D gene: NA
J gene: TRBJ1-1
CDR3 protein: CASSYLAGGPTDGAFF
CDR3 DNA: TGTGCCAGCAGTTACTTGGCGGGGGGACCGACTGATGGAGCTTTCTTT

V gene: TRBV4-1
clone size: NA
D gene: NA
J gene: TRBJ1-1
CDR3 protein: CASSQRSGAFGSEAFF
CDR3 DNA: TGCGCCAGCAGCCAAAGGTCGGGGGCCTTTGGCTCTGAAGCTTTCTTT

V gene: TRBV10-3
clone size: NA
D gene: NA
J gene: TRBJ2-5
CDR3 protein: CAISESSAQETQYF
CDR3 DNA: TGTGCCATCAGTGAGAGCTCGGCTCAAGAGACCCAGTACTTC

V gene: TRBV18
clone size: NA
D gene: NA
J gene: TRBJ2-7
CDR3 protein: CASSPRVAWEQYF
CDR3 DNA: TGTGCCAGCTCGCCTAGGGTGGCTTGGGAGCAGTACTTC